Listed here are 30 T cell receptor beta chains from one sample, sequenced in a study of Graves' ophthalmopathy and Graves' hyperthyroidism (dated by TCRdb to 2016 to 2019). The data were produced on an Illumina HiSeq 2000. TCR beta CDR3 regions were amplified from RNA transcripts for repertoire sequencing. HTBI primers and the Qiagen OneStep RT-PCR kit were used in a first-round RT-PCR, which was followed by a second-round multiplex PCR, size selection and purification. TCRdb applied fastp at Q25 and MiXCR to the public reads, then kept only in-frame beta chains. Identical CDR3 protein sequences are pooled into one entry, listed with their most common genes and DNA. Within this sample are about 740,000 distinct CDR3 sequences, with approximately 40% of them counted one time only. The biggest ten clones account for 44% of the sample. Specimen: peripheral blood. These TCRs come from an adult man with Graves' ophthalmopathy.

This chain connects TRBV10-3 to TRBJ2-6; 10 bases fit TRBD2. After removal of 6 bases from V and 4 bases from J, the junction contained 3 bases not matched to a gene. Germline V lookup: CDR1 ENHRY, CDR2 SYGVKD. This CDR3 contains 15 residues. The CDR3 here is CAIRGLASGANVLTF. The CDR3 DNA follows: TGTGCCATCAGGGGACTAGCGTCCGGGGCCAACGTCCTGACTTTC.

There are many counts of this clonotype. The chain uses TRBV5-6 and TRBJ2-7; 7 bases align to TRBD1. Germline V gives CDR1 SGHDT, CDR2 YYEEEE. Unmatched junction bases numbered 1, after V lost 4 bases and J lost 0 bases. The CDR3 sequence is 13 residues long. This CDR3 is CASSGDSSYEQYF. CDR3 sequence (DNA): TGTGCCAGCAGCGGGGACAGCTCCTACGAGCAGTACTTC.

This clonotype was picked up a small number of times. The J gene is TRBJ1-6, the V gene TRBV5-1; D gene unclear. Trimming removed 7 bases from V and 7 bases from J, with 18 bases in between. The CDR3 length is 15 residues. Germline V gene data show CDR1 as SGHRS and CDR2 as YFSETQ. As DNA, the CDR3 is TGCGCCAGCTGCCCAGACGGACGGTCCAATTCACCCCTCCACTTT. This translates into CASCPDGRSNSPLHF.

The chain joins TRBV29-1 to TRBJ2-1, with a weak D call TRBD2 (6 bases). The V gene's germline CDR1 is SQVTM and CDR2 ANQGSEA. CDR3 length: 13 amino acids. V gave up 5 bases and J gave up 7 bases, with 15 bases separating them. This CDR3 is CSVSGFGLNEQFF. CDR3 sequence (DNA): TGCAGCGTTAGCGGGTTTGGGTTGAATGAGCAGTTCTTC.

The chain's CDR3 is CASSYSMQQSYEQYF. The CDR3 nucleotides read TGTGCCAGCAGTTACTCGATGCAGCAGTCCTACGAGCAGTACTTC. The chain combines TRBV6-6 with TRBJ2-7; D gene uncertain. V was shortened by 0 bases and J by 1 base, with 10 bases between the two germline ends. The germline gives CDR1 MNHNY, CDR2 SVGAGI (reference sequence). This CDR3 is 15 amino acids long.

The chain joins TRBV11-2 to TRBJ1-2; D might be TRBD1 (6 bases). Trimming stripped 5 bases from V and 4 bases from J, with 11 bases between. The V gene's germline CDR1 is SGHAT and CDR2 FQNNGV. This CDR3 spans 13 amino acids. CDR3 residues: CASSAQGIYGYTF. In DNA, the CDR3 is TGTGCCAGCAGCGCCCAGGGGATCTATGGCTACACCTTC.

Concerning this clonotype: This CDR3 is missing its conserved last phenylalanine or tryptophan, likely due to a read error. The chain has TRBV9 and TRBJ2-7, with D perhaps matching TRBD2 (5 bases). Germline V gives CDR1 SGDLS, CDR2 YYNGEE. CDR3 size: 15 residues. V lost 4 bases and J lost 3, with 17 bases in between. The chain's CDR3 is CASSLMRESFYEQYL. The CDR3 DNA is TGTGCCAGCAGCTTAATGAGGGAGTCGTTCTACGAGCAGTACCTC.

The chain joins TRBV6-5 to TRBJ2-7; TRBD1 agrees at 8 bases. CDR3 length equals 15 residues. Looked up from germline, CDR1 is MNHEY and CDR2 is SVGAGI. Germline trimming cut 7 bases from V and 7 bases from J; bases unmatched to any gene: 15. The CDR3 loop reads CASMKQGALSLEQYF. For the CDR3, the DNA is TGTGCCAGCATGAAGCAGGGGGCCCTTTCCTTAGAGCAGTACTTC.

This clonotype has a count of ten or more. V gene TRBV20-1 combines with J gene TRBJ2-7; no clear D gene. The CDR3 contains 13 residues. V lost 6 bases to trimming and J lost 5 bases, with 17 bases between them. Germline CDR1 is DFQATT and CDR2 is SNEGSKA (reference sequence). CDR3 nucleotides: TGCAGTGCCCCGGCAGGCAGTCTGCACGAGCAGTACTTC. It encodes CSAPAGSLHEQYF.

This clonotype has a count of ten or more. The genes are TRBV10-3 and TRBJ1-1; 7 bases agree with TRBD1. Germline V lookup: CDR1 ENHRY, CDR2 SYGVKD. Trimming removed 0 bases from V and 9 bases from J; junction bases left unmatched: 7. CDR3 length: 14 residues. CDR3 nucleotides: TGTGCCATCAGTGAGTCCACAGGGGTGGATAAAGCTTTCTTT. Protein: CAISESTGVDKAFF.

This chain links TRBV12-3 or TRBV12-4 with TRBJ1-1; 8 bases are a match to TRBD1. J gave up 3 bases and V 6 bases, and 6 bases lay outside the gene matches. CDR3 length: 14 residues. The CDR3 coding sequence is TGTGCCAGCAGCCCCACAGGGGGTTACACTGAAGCTTTCTTT. Its protein product is CASSPTGGYTEAFF.

This clonotype appeared a few times. The chain combines TRBV14 with TRBJ1-2, with 9 bases fitting TRBD1. Germline lookup yields CDR1 SGHDN and CDR2 FVKESK. The CDR3 runs to 15 residues. V lost 5 bases to trimming and J lost 4 bases; unmatched junction nucleotides: 8. The CDR3 coding sequence is TGTGCCAGCAGCTCCTTACAGGGGGCGGTCTATGGCTACACCTTC. It yields the protein CASSSLQGAVYGYTF.

The V call is TRBV10-3, the J call TRBJ2-7; 7 bases map to TRBD2. Germline V gene sequence: CDR1 ENHRY, CDR2 SYGVKD. Germline trimming cut 10 bases from V and 3 bases from J; bases unmatched to any gene: 12. The CDR3 spans 14 residues. Here the CDR3 DNA reads TGTGCCAGCTCATCTGAGCGGGGAATCTACGAGCAGTACTTC. This translates into CASSSERGIYEQYF.

This chain links TRBV7-9 with TRBJ2-2; a weak D match, TRBD2 (5 bases). The CDR3 is 16 amino acids. Germline-derived CDR1 and CDR2 are SEHNR and FQNEAQ (reference sequence). Trimming took 6 bases from V and 6 from J, leaving 20 bases between them. DNA for the CDR3: TGTGCCAGCAGTGCTAGTGAGCTGGGGAGAGCCGGGGAGCTGTTTTTT. This translates into CASSASELGRAGELFF.

The J gene is TRBJ1-2, the V gene TRBV5-6; TRBD1 is a possible D gene (5 bases). The V end lost 2 bases, the J end lost 6 bases, and 20 bases lay between the germline ends. CDR1 and CDR2 (germline): SGHDT, YYEEEE. This CDR3 has 16 residues. CDR3 loop: CASSLALGQGRDGYTF. CDR3 DNA sequence: TGTGCCAGCAGCTTAGCGCTCGGCCAGGGAAGGGATGGCTACACCTTC.

CDR3 in DNA: TGCAGTGCTAGAGGAGGGGATCAGCCCCTCCACTTT. Amino acids: CSARGGDQPLHF. The chain links TRBV20-1 to TRBJ1-6, with a possible D match to TRBD1 (5 bases). Trimming left V 1 base short and J 13 bases short, with 11 bases between. The CDR3 is made up of 12 amino acids. Germline assignment: CDR1 DFQATT and CDR2 SNEGSKA (reference sequence).

The chain links TRBV7-9 to TRBJ2-5; D assignment may be TRBD1 or TRBD2 (5 bases each). The CDR3 length is 14 residues. Looked up from germline, CDR1 is SEHNR and CDR2 is FQNEAQ (reference sequence). The germline V and J ends were trimmed by 5 bases and 5 bases, with 15 bases remaining between them. The CDR3 reads CASSADGARETQYF. CDR3 nucleotide sequence: TGTGCCAGCAGCGCTGACGGGGCTCGGGAGACCCAGTACTTC.

V is TRBV14 and J is TRBJ1-1, with a possible D match to TRBD1 (5 bases). This CDR3 spans 15 amino acids. V was trimmed by 4 bases and J by 0 bases, leaving 12 bases between them. In germline, CDR1 is SGHDN, CDR2 FVKESK. This CDR3 is CASSPLGQLNTEAFF. The CDR3 DNA reads as TGTGCCAGCAGCCCCCTGGGGCAGTTGAACACTGAAGCTTTCTTT.

Notes on this clonotype: An end of the junction differs from the germline gene, which may be a read error. The chain links TRBV7-9 to TRBJ2-5; the D gene could be TRBD1 or TRBD2 (6 bases each). This CDR3 is 15 amino acids long. From germline, CDR1 is SEHNR and CDR2 FQNEAQ (reference sequence). The CDR3 sequence: CAGSPWRDTQETQYF. The CDR3 bases are TGTGCCGGCAGCCCGTGGCGGGACACCCAAGAGACCCAGTACTTC.

The CDR3 is CASSPTGTVKETQYF. In DNA form, the CDR3 reads TGTGCCAGCAGCCCTACCGGGACAGTGAAAGAGACCCAGTACTTC. J is TRBJ2-5 and V is TRBV11-2, with TRBD1 identical over 7 bases. Germline loops: CDR1 SGHAT, CDR2 FQNNGV. The trim removed 5 bases at V and 3 bases at J, leaving 9 bases unmatched. The CDR3 runs 15 residues.

The J gene is TRBJ2-5, the V gene TRBV7-9; D ambiguous. CDR1 is SEHNR, CDR2 FQNEAQ, per germline (reference sequence). The CDR3 is 14 amino acids. Trimming took 3 bases from V and 5 from J, leaving 13 bases between them. CDR3 protein: CASSLGSTGETQYF. CDR3 nucleotide sequence: TGTGCCAGCAGCTTGGGGTCTACCGGGGAGACCCAGTACTTC.

This CDR3 is CASNTGNYGYTF. In DNA, the CDR3 is TGTGCCAGCAATACAGGCAACTATGGCTACACCTTC. V is TRBV2 and J is TRBJ1-2, with a possible D match to TRBD1 (5 bases). V lost 7 bases and J 2 bases, leaving 8 bases between the germline ends. CDR1 is SNHLY, CDR2 FYNNEI, per germline. The CDR3 sequence is 12 residues long.

This chain joins TRBV7-9 and TRBJ2-2, with 12 nucleotides matching TRBD1. Per the germline V gene, CDR1 is SEHNR and CDR2 is FQNEAQ (reference sequence). The length of the CDR3 is 17 residues. J lost 7 bases, V lost 5 bases, and 11 bases had no gene match. The CDR3 DNA follows: TGTGCCAGCAGCCCCGGGACAGGGGGCGTGGGGATCGGGGAGCTGTTTTTT. Translating gives CASSPGTGGVGIGELFF.

This clonotype was counted ten times or more. The gene calls are TRBV19 and TRBJ2-7, with 7 bases identical to TRBD1. CDR1 LNHDA and CDR2 SQIVND come from the germline V gene (reference sequence). Trimming took 5 bases from V and 2 from J; bases not matched to a gene: 6. There are 14 residues in the CDR3. The CDR3 DNA is TGTGCCAGTAGTGCAGGGACAGTAACCTACGAGCAGTACTTC. Translated, it gives CASSAGTVTYEQYF. The full variable domain, completed using reference TRBV19 and TRBJ2-7, is DGGITQSPKYLFRKEGQNVTLSCEQNLNHDAMYWYRQDPGQGLRLIYYSQIVNDFQKGDIAEGYSVSREKKESFPLTVTSAQKNPTAFYLCASSAGTVTYEQYFGPGTRLTVT.

This clonotype was counted only a few times. The chain uses TRBV29-1 and TRBJ2-7; 7 bases line up with TRBD1. This CDR3 has 15 residues. Germline V gives CDR1 SQVTM, CDR2 ANQGSEA. V lost 3 bases, J lost 7 bases, and 15 bases stayed unmatched. The chain's CDR3 is CSVEFGQGVASEQYF. CDR3 sequence (DNA): TGCAGCGTTGAGTTCGGGCAGGGGGTGGCGAGTGAGCAGTACTTC.

Ten or more counts support this clonotype. The chain is built from TRBV9 and TRBJ1-5; D remains unclear. CDR3 length: 14 residues. The germline V gene has CDR1 SGDLS and CDR2 YYNGEE. V was clipped by 8 bases and J by 0 bases, with 12 bases between them. CDR3 protein: CASGLGYSNQPQHF. CDR3 nucleotides: TGTGCCAGTGGATTGGGGTATAGCAATCAGCCCCAGCATTTT.

This clonotype was observed many times. The gene calls are TRBV25-1 and TRBJ1-2, with 7 bases fitting TRBD1. V lost 7 bases to trimming and J lost 8 bases; unmatched junction nucleotides: 13. CDR3 length: 14 amino acids. From germline, CDR1 is MGHDK and CDR2 SYGVNS. The CDR3 here is CASTTGVTGNGYTF. Written as DNA, the CDR3 is TGTGCCAGCACTACAGGGGTGACAGGGAACGGCTACACCTTC.

The chain is built from TRBV7-9 and TRBJ1-4, with 8 bases identical to TRBD1. V shed 1 base, J shed 8 bases, and the junction held 3 bases outside the gene matches. The germline V gene has CDR1 SEHNR and CDR2 FQNEAQ (reference sequence). The CDR3 consists of 14 residues. CDR3 DNA: TGTGCCAGCAGCTTAGTGGGGACAGGCGAAAAACTGTTTTTT. Amino acids: CASSLVGTGEKLFF.

This clonotype was detected many times. The chain combines TRBV7-3 with TRBJ2-7; 8 bases are a match to TRBD1. Trimming cost V 10 bases and J 6 bases; bases outside gene matches: 5. The germline V gene has CDR1 SGHTA and CDR2 FQGTGA. This CDR3 spans 11 amino acids. The DNA of the CDR3 is TGTGCCACCCCAACAGGGGGCGAGCAGTACTTC. Its protein is CATPTGGEQYF.

This clonotype was seen ten or more times. V gene TRBV20-1 combines with J gene TRBJ2-7; D is undetermined. Trimming removed 2 bases from V and 0 bases from J, with 8 bases in between. Germline V gives CDR1 DFQATT, CDR2 SNEGSKA (reference sequence). The CDR3 extends over 13 amino acids. The CDR3 loop reads CSARPGSSYEQYF. CDR3 bases: TGCAGTGCTAGACCGGGCAGCTCCTACGAGCAGTACTTC.